Shown below are 24 T cell receptor beta chains from a single sample sequenced in a study of shared clonotypes between healthy human individuals. Sequencing was performed with immunoSEQ multiplex PCR; in TCRdb, only in-frame clones are kept and a portion is missing. The profile shows 950,000 to 1,100,000 clones, about 75% of them singletons. What was sequenced was memory CD4+ T cells sorted from blood. The subset is: CD45RA-negative fraction. Receptors originate from a man between 18 and 29 years old in good health.

For this clone: The same CDR3 arises from other DNA sequences in this sample as well. Here the CDR3 DNA reads TGTGCCAGCAGCTTAGGGAGGGGGACCGGGGAGCTGTTTTTT. Its translation is CASSLGRGTGELFF. The chain employs TRBV7-2 and TRBJ2-2, with D possibly being TRBD1 or TRBD2 (6 bases each). Germline CDR1 is SGHTA and CDR2 is FQGNSA. V shed 1 base and J shed 5 bases, with 8 bases lying between them. CDR3 size: 14 residues.

The rearrangement links TRBV7-3 to TRBJ2-3, with unresolved D. The CDR3 is 14 residues long. Germline V gene lookup returns CDR1 SGHTA and CDR2 FQGTGA. Trimming shortened V by 3 bases and J by 6 bases, and 13 bases separated the two germline ends. This CDR3 is CASSFNLPPDTQYF. In DNA, the CDR3 is TGTGCCAGCAGCTTTAACTTACCGCCGGATACGCAGTATTTT.

This rearrangement joins TRBV29-1 to TRBJ1-6; 10 bases fit TRBD1. Germline V gene sequence: CDR1 SQVTM, CDR2 ANQGSEA. The CDR3 has 13 amino acids. With V trimmed by 5 bases and J by 9 bases, 4 bases remained unmatched. CDR3 residues: CSVSRDRGSPLHF. CDR3 sequence (DNA): TGCAGCGTTTCCCGGGACAGGGGTTCACCCCTCCACTTT.

This sequence joins TRBV6-1 and TRBJ1-1, with D possibly being TRBD1 (5 bases). CDR3 length: 15 amino acids. Germline CDR1 is MNHNS and CDR2 is SASEGT. V lost 7 bases and J 11 bases, leaving 26 bases between the germline ends. CDR3 DNA: TGTGCCAGCACACTTGGGAACGGGGCAGGTTTCGAGGCTTTCTTT. Its translation is CASTLGNGAGFEAFF.

The gene calls are TRBV5-6 and TRBJ1-4; a possible D gene is TRBD1 (6 bases). Per the germline V gene, CDR1 is SGHDT and CDR2 is YYEEEE. The CDR3 spans 16 residues. The V and J ends lost 2 bases and 3 bases respectively, with 14 bases between them. CDR3: CASSFRSTGSNEKLFF. CDR3 nucleotide sequence: TGTGCCAGCAGCTTTCGTTCGACAGGATCTAATGAAAAACTGTTTTTT.

Details on this clone: Other DNA sequences in this sample translate to the same CDR3. This chain links TRBV5-4 with TRBJ2-1, with D possibly TRBD1 on 6 matching bases. V dropped 2 bases and J dropped 0 bases, with 9 bases sitting between them. From germline, CDR1 is SGHNT and CDR2 YYREEE (reference sequence). This CDR3 comprises 15 residues. Here the CDR3 reads CASSLGQSSYNEQFF. CDR3 DNA sequence: TGTGCCAGCAGCTTAGGACAGAGCTCCTACAATGAGCAGTTCTTC.

DNA for the CDR3: TGCGCCAGCAGCCAAGGTTTCGGGATCTCTGGGGCCAACGTCCTGACTTTC. Encoded protein: CASSQGFGISGANVLTF. The J gene is TRBJ2-6, the V gene TRBV4-3, with a possible D match to TRBD2 (5 bases). CDR1 and CDR2 (germline): LGHNA, YSLEER. The CDR3 extends over 17 amino acids. V was cut by 1 base and J by 0 bases, with 10 bases left in between.

This clone was picked up one time. This chain connects TRBV5-1 to TRBJ2-7; 8 nucleotides agree with TRBD1. The CDR3 runs 14 residues. Germline V gene lookup returns CDR1 SGHRS and CDR2 YFSETQ. V gave up 0 bases and J gave up 3 bases; unmatched junction bases: 2. CDR3 nucleotides: TGCGCCAGCAGCTTGGGACAGGGGTTCTACGAGCAGTACTTC. Translated, it gives CASSLGQGFYEQYF. Full variable domain (rest looked up from reference TRBV5-1 and TRBJ2-7): KAGVTQTPRYLIKTRGQQVTLSCSPISGHRSVSWYQQTPGQGLQFLFEYFSETQRNKGNFPGRFSGRQFSNSRSEMNVSTLELGDSALYLCASSLGQGFYEQYFGPGTRLTVT.

Here the CDR3 DNA reads TGTGCCAGCAGCATGAGGGGTGGAGAGACCCAGTACTTC. Translation gives CASSMRGGETQYF. The chain carries TRBV5-4 and TRBJ2-5; D might be TRBD1 or TRBD2, each matching 5 bases. Germline CDR1 is SGHNT and CDR2 is YYREEE (reference sequence). V was cut by 4 bases and J by 4 bases, with 11 bases left in between. This CDR3 has 13 residues. The whole variable domain, remainder taken from reference TRBV5-4 and TRBJ2-5, is ETGVTQSPTHLIKTRGQQVTLRCSSQSGHNTVSWYQQALGQGPQFIFQYYREEENGRGNFPPRFSGLQFPNYSSELNVNALELDDSALYLCASSMRGGETQYFGPGTRLLVL.

This chain connects TRBV5-1 to TRBJ2-2, with TRBD1 identical over 11 bases. The CDR3 totals 15 residues. Per germline, CDR1 SGHRS and CDR2 YFSETQ. Trimming took 4 bases from V and 4 from J; bases not matched to a gene: 3. CDR3 in DNA: TGCGCCAGCAGCGTAGGGACAGGGGGCACCGGGGAGCTGTTTTTT. Protein product: CASSVGTGGTGELFF.

To note about this clone: This CDR3 is also generated by other DNA sequences in the sample. This sequence joins TRBV18 and TRBJ2-5, with TRBD2 as a possible D gene (6 bases). CDR1 and CDR2 from the germline V gene are KGHSH and LQKENI. The CDR3 length is 14 residues. V lost 0 bases and J lost 4, with 9 bases in between. CDR3: CASSPPGGPETQYF. The CDR3 DNA is TGTGCCAGCTCACCACCCGGGGGTCCAGAGACCCAGTACTTC.

This chain links TRBV5-1 with TRBJ1-2, with D possibly matching TRBD1 (6 bases). This CDR3 is 16 amino acids long. Trimming cost V 4 bases and J 4 bases, with 20 bases left between them. CDR1 and CDR2 from the germline V gene are SGHRS and YFSETQ. The CDR3 DNA sequence: TGCGCCAGCAGCCAAACAGGTACAGGGACCGGCTATGGCTACACCTTC. Translation: CASSQTGTGTGYGYTF.

The chain uses TRBV5-1 and TRBJ2-7, with 7 bases aligning to TRBD1. J gave up 0 bases and V 4 bases, and 4 bases lay outside the gene matches. Per germline, CDR1 SGHRS and CDR2 YFSETQ. The CDR3 covers 14 residues. CDR3 in amino acids: CASSGDRDSYEQYF. The DNA of the CDR3 is TGCGCCAGCAGCGGAGACAGGGACTCCTACGAGCAGTACTTC.

The chain uses TRBV19 and TRBJ2-1, with D uncertain. Germline CDR1 reads LNHDA; CDR2 reads SQIVND (reference sequence). The CDR3 has 11 amino acids. V lost 8 bases and J lost 6, with 8 bases in between. The CDR3 reads CASGFRNEQFF. The CDR3 DNA sequence: TGTGCCAGTGGTTTCCGCAATGAGCAGTTCTTC.

A note on this clone: Within the sample, other DNA sequences also encode this same CDR3. This chain uses TRBV18 with TRBJ1-6, with 10 bases matching TRBD1. Germline values: CDR1 KGHSH, CDR2 LQKENI. V lost 6 bases and J lost 7; bases outside the gene matches: 3. This CDR3 has 14 residues. CDR3 in amino acids: CASSLGQGNSPLHF. The DNA of the CDR3 is TGTGCCAGCTCGCTGGGACAGGGGAATTCACCCCTCCACTTT. Supplemented by reference TRBV18 and TRBJ1-6, the full variable domain reads NAGVMQNPRHLVRRRGQEARLRCSPMKGHSHVYWYRQLPEEGLKFMVYLQKENIIDESGMPKERFSAEFPKEGPSILRIQQVVRGDSAAYFCASSLGQGNSPLHFGNGTRLTVT.

This chain links TRBV11-2 with TRBJ2-3; 8 bases line up with TRBD2. The CDR3 is made up of 14 amino acids. Germline V gene lookup returns CDR1 SGHAT and CDR2 FQNNGV. V lost 7 bases, J lost 4 bases, and 7 bases stayed unmatched. The CDR3 protein is CASTRSGKPDTQYF. In DNA, the CDR3 is TGTGCCAGCACCCGTAGCGGGAAACCAGATACGCAGTATTTT.

This chain joins TRBV11-2 and TRBJ1-4; perhaps TRBD1 as D (5 bases). CDR1 and CDR2 (germline): SGHAT, FQNNGV. Trimming pared 2 bases from V and 0 bases from J, leaving 7 bases between. The CDR3 is 15 amino acids. The CDR3, as DNA: TGTGCCAGCAGCTTAAGGGGATCAACTAATGAAAAACTGTTTTTT. Protein sequence: CASSLRGSTNEKLFF.

The rearrangement uses TRBV30 and TRBJ2-3; a possible D gene is TRBD1 (5 bases). CDR3 length: 14 amino acids. The V gene's germline CDR1 is GTSNPN and CDR2 SVGIG (reference sequence). Trimming cost V 2 bases and J 0 bases, with 9 bases left between them. The CDR3 here is CAWSTGFSTDTQYF. The CDR3 DNA is TGTGCCTGGAGTACAGGATTTAGCACAGATACGCAGTATTTT.

This clone turned up a few times. This CDR3 reads CASSFVKNTEAFF. CDR3 DNA sequence: TGTGCCAGCAGCTTCGTCAAGAACACTGAAGCTTTCTTT. V gene TRBV11-2 combines with J gene TRBJ1-1, with D hard to call. The ends were cut back, 3 bases at V and 1 base at J, with 6 bases in the middle. This CDR3 is built from 13 residues. CDR1 SGHAT and CDR2 FQNNGV come from the germline V gene. Drawing the rest from reference TRBV11-2 and TRBJ1-1, the complete variable domain is EAGVAQSPRYKIIEKRQSVAFWCNPISGHATLYWYQQILGQGPKLLIQFQNNGVVDDSQLPKDRFSAERLKGVDSTLKIQPAKLEDSAVYLCASSFVKNTEAFFGQGTRLTVV.

The rearrangement links TRBV6-5 to TRBJ1-5; D is unclear. In germline, CDR1 is MNHEY, CDR2 SVGAGI. The V gene lost 5 bases and the J gene lost 6 bases, with 11 bases spanning the gap. This CDR3 has 13 residues. The CDR3 DNA reads TGTGCCAGCAGTGCCAGTAGGACTCAGCCCCAGCATTTT. Translated, it gives CASSASRTQPQHF.

The chain links TRBV7-9 to TRBJ1-2; unclear D gene. The CDR3 totals 15 residues. Germline V gene lookup returns CDR1 SEHNR and CDR2 FQNEAQ (reference sequence). The V and J ends lost 2 bases and 4 bases respectively, with 14 bases between them. CDR3 amino acids: CASSLNQALVYGYTF. The CDR3, as DNA: TGTGCCAGCAGCTTAAATCAGGCCCTAGTCTATGGCTACACCTTC.

V is TRBV30 and J is TRBJ1-2, with unresolved D. Trimming removed 2 bases from V and 2 bases from J, with 15 bases in between. This CDR3 spans 15 amino acids. Germline lookup yields CDR1 GTSNPN and CDR2 SVGIG (reference sequence). CDR3 nucleotides: TGTGCCTGGAGTCCCGCCCAAGGCTACAACTATGGCTACACCTTC. Encoded protein: CAWSPAQGYNYGYTF.

This clone was found once. This chain joins TRBV15 and TRBJ2-7, with TRBD1 matching 7 bases. The CDR3 has 15 amino acids. Unmatched junction bases numbered 8, after V lost 1 base and J lost 5 bases. Germline V gene sequence: CDR1 LNHNV, CDR2 YYDKDF (reference sequence). The CDR3, as DNA: TGTGCCACCAGCAGAGTCTGGACAGGCAAGAACGAGCAGTACTTC. It encodes CATSRVWTGKNEQYF.

This chain links TRBV30 with TRBJ1-4; D might be TRBD1 (5 bases). The CDR3 is 14 amino acids. Looked up from germline, CDR1 is GTSNPN and CDR2 is SVGIG (reference sequence). The germline V and J ends were trimmed by 2 bases and 8 bases, with 15 bases remaining between them. Here the CDR3 DNA reads TGTGCCTGGAGTCGTGTAGGGCCAGGGGAAAAACTGTTTTTT. This encodes CAWSRVGPGEKLFF.